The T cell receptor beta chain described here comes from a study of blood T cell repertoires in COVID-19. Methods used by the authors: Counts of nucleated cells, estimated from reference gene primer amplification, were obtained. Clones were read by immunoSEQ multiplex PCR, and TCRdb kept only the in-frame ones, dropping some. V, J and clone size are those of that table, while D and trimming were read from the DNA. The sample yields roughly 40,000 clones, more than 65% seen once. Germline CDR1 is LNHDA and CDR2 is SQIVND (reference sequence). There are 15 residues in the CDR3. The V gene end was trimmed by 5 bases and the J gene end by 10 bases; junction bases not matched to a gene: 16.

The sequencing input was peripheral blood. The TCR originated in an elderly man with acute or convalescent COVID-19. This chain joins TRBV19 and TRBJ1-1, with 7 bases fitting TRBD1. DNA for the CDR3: TGTGCCAGTAGTGACCTCGACAGGGATTCTTTAGGAGCTTTCTTT. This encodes CASSDLDRDSLGAFF. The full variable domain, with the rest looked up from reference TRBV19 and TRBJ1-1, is DGGITQSPKYLFRKEGQNVTLSCEQNLNHDAMYWYRQDPGQGLRLIYYSQIVNDFQKGDIAEGYSVSREKKESFPLTVTSAQKNPTAFYLCASSDLDRDSLGAFFGQGTRLTVV.